This is a list of T cell receptor beta chains from one sample in a study of CD8+ T cells in alopecia areata. Here immunoSEQ multiplex PCR was the method, and the copy in TCRdb shows in-frame clones only, minus some. Among around 160,000 clones listed, less than 70% were seen once. Sequencing used CD4+ T cells sorted from blood, obtained at week 24, from a patient treated with tofacitinib. The receptors here all came from a human donor with alopecia areata. The CDR3 runs from the conserved cysteine through the conserved F or W. The D gene is left open where the match is weak. Size is omitted from some rows. Given values are once, few, many or a class for expanded clones.

V	size	D	J	CDR3	DNA
TRBV9	NA	NA	TRBJ2-6	CASSVGTAASGANVLTF	TGTGCCAGCAGCGTAGGGACAGCCGCCTCTGGGGCCAACGTCCTGACTTTC
TRBV18	NA	NA	TRBJ2-7	CASSPTTQLREQYF	TGTGCCAGCTCCCCCACCACCCAGCTAAGGGAGCAGTACTTC
TRBV29-1	few	NA	TRBJ2-5	CSAGPNQETQYF	TGCAGCGCCGGACCGAACCAAGAGACCCAGTACTTC
TRBV19	few	TRBD1	TRBJ2-1	CASSIVGTGVMNEQFF	TGTGCCAGTAGTATAGTGGGGACAGGGGTTATGAATGAGCAGTTCTTC
TRBV30	NA	NA	TRBJ2-7	CAWTGGSSYEQYF	TGTGCCTGGACTGGCGGTTCCTCCTACGAGCAGTACTTC
TRBV5-1	NA	NA	TRBJ2-3	CASRRGSSTDTQYF	TGCGCCAGCAGACGGGGGAGCAGCACAGATACGCAGTATTTT
TRBV15	few	NA	TRBJ2-5	CATSRDPGQQETQYF	TGTGCCACCAGCAGAGATCCGGGCCAGCAAGAGACCCAGTACTTC
TRBV5-1	NA	NA	TRBJ1-1	CASSPSGLLNTEAFF	TGCGCCAGCAGCCCTTCGGGACTGTTGAACACTGAAGCTTTCTTT
TRBV20-1	NA	TRBD2	TRBJ2-5	CSAGGAQYF	TGCAGTGCCGGGGGGGCCCAGTACTTC
TRBV30	NA	TRBD1	TRBJ1-5	CALSGQGRVQPQHF	TGTGCCCTGTCGGGACAGGGTCGGGTTCAGCCCCAGCATTTT
TRBV7-8	NA	NA	TRBJ2-7	CASSLAAYRHREQYF	TGTGCCAGCAGCTTAGCGGCCTACAGGCACCGCGAGCAGTACTTC
TRBV19	NA	TRBD1	TRBJ1-1	CASSKETGGMNTEAFF	TGTGCCAGTAGTAAAGAGACAGGGGGCATGAACACTGAAGCTTTCTTT
TRBV6-5	NA	TRBD2	TRBJ2-1	CASSPGLAGSNEQFF	TGTGCCAGCAGTCCAGGACTAGCGGGGAGTAATGAGCAGTTCTTC
TRBV11-2	NA	TRBD1	TRBJ2-7	CASSPWDRGFYEQYF	TGTGCCAGCAGCCCGTGGGACAGGGGTTTCTACGAGCAGTACTTC
TRBV9	NA	NA	TRBJ2-2	CASSSKVGRRTGELFF	TGTGCCAGCAGCTCGAAAGTGGGACGGAGAACCGGGGAGCTGTTTTTT
TRBV7-6	NA	NA	TRBJ2-7	CASSPPGGAASFYEQYF	TGTGCCAGCAGCCCCCCCGGGGGCGCGGCCAGCTTTTACGAGCAGTACTTC
TRBV25-1	NA	NA	TRBJ2-3	CATRWDTDTQYF	TGTGCCACCCGATGGGACACAGATACGCAGTATTTT
TRBV27	NA	NA	TRBJ1-6	CASSQPPLHF	TGTGCCAGCAGTCAACCACCCCTCCACTTT
TRBV11-3	NA	TRBD2	TRBJ2-1	CASSQLAGGYEQFF	TGTGCCAGCAGCCAACTAGCGGGGGGGTATGAGCAGTTCTTC
TRBV30	NA	NA	TRBJ2-3	CAWKMIGRSMDTQYF	TGTGCCTGGAAAATGATCGGGAGATCCATGGATACGCAGTATTTT
TRBV29-1	NA	NA	TRBJ1-1	CSGNRERNTEAFF	TGCAGCGGCAACCGCGAGAGGAACACTGAAGCTTTCTTT
TRBV29-1	NA	NA	TRBJ2-7	CSVAAGSYEQYF	TGCAGCGTTGCTGCAGGTTCCTACGAGCAGTACTTC
TRBV18	NA	TRBD1	TRBJ2-7	CASSPGTDYEQYF	TGTGCCAGCTCACCCGGGACAGACTACGAGCAGTACTTC
TRBV9	NA	NA	TRBJ2-3	CASSPTGSTDTQYF	TGTGCCAGCAGCCCTACGGGGAGCACAGATACGCAGTATTTT
TRBV29-1	few	TRBD2	TRBJ2-1	CSVGSGGNNEQFF	TGCAGCGTTGGTAGCGGGGGGAACAATGAGCAGTTCTTC
TRBV15	NA	NA	TRBJ2-7	CATSSRQGRGEQYF	TGTGCCACCAGTTCCCGCCAGGGGAGGGGCGAGCAGTACTTC
TRBV29-1	NA	TRBD1	TRBJ1-2	CSVALTGGDYGYTF	TGCAGCGTTGCCCTTACAGGGGGGGACTATGGCTACACCTTC
TRBV6-5	NA	NA	TRBJ1-2	CASTPGVTYGYTF	TGTGCCAGCACCCCGGGGGTTACATATGGCTACACCTTC
TRBV15	NA	NA	TRBJ1-5	CATSRDWGSNQPQHF	TGTGCCACCAGCAGAGATTGGGGAAGCAATCAGCCCCAGCATTTT
TRBV29-1	NA	TRBD1	TRBJ2-5	CSVYRGQETQYF	TGCAGCGTGTACAGGGGGCAAGAGACCCAGTACTTC
TRBV29-1	NA	NA	TRBJ2-6	CSVEIGGANVLTF	TGCAGCGTTGAAATCGGGGGGGCCAACGTCCTGACTTTC
TRBV15	NA	NA	TRBJ2-3	CATSRDTVDGGGAADTQYF	TGTGCCACCAGCAGAGATACGGTGGACGGGGGCGGGGCGGCAGATACGCAGTATTTT
TRBV13	few	TRBD1	TRBJ2-3	CASRIGGRTDTQYF	TGTGCCAGCAGAATAGGGGGCCGCACAGATACGCAGTATTTT
TRBV30	once	NA	TRBJ1-4	CAWSMRPLGEKLFF	TGTGCCTGGAGTATGCGTCCCCTGGGCGAAAAACTGTTTTTT
TRBV5-1	NA	TRBD2	TRBJ2-5	CASGVAGKGETQYF	TGCGCCAGCGGCGTAGCGGGGAAGGGAGAGACCCAGTACTTC
TRBV5-1	few	TRBD1	TRBJ2-7	CASSRDRGSYEQYF	TGCGCCAGCAGCCGGGACAGGGGATCCTACGAGCAGTACTTC
TRBV7-9	NA	NA	TRBJ2-5	CASSLLAGAGETQYF	TGTGCCAGCAGCTTACTGGCGGGGGCTGGGGAGACCCAGTACTTC
TRBV2	few	TRBD1	TRBJ1-2	CASSGPRQGSDGYTF	TGTGCCAGCAGTGGGCCCCGACAGGGGTCGGATGGCTACACCTTC
TRBV18	few	NA	TRBJ1-1	CASSPYEGETEAFF	TGTGCCAGCTCACCATACGAGGGTGAGACTGAAGCTTTCTTT
TRBV2	NA	NA	TRBJ2-7	CASSKAGPRSSYEQYF	TGTGCCAGCAGTAAGGCGGGGCCCCGGAGCTCCTACGAGCAGTACTTC
TRBV7-2	NA	TRBD2	TRBJ2-1	CASSLFGAGAISYNEQFF	TGTGCCAGCAGCTTATTTGGAGCGGGGGCTATCTCCTACAATGAGCAGTTCTTC
TRBV7-2	NA	NA	TRBJ2-5	CASSLVVQTQYF	TGTGCCAGCAGCTTAGTAGTCCAGACCCAGTACTTC
TRBV5-1	NA	NA	TRBJ2-3	CASTPDTGFLDTQYF	TGCGCCAGCACCCCTGACACAGGATTTTTAGATACGCAGTATTTT
TRBV20-1	NA	NA	TRBJ2-3	CSASRDTQYF	TGCAGTGCTAGTAGAGATACGCAGTATTTT